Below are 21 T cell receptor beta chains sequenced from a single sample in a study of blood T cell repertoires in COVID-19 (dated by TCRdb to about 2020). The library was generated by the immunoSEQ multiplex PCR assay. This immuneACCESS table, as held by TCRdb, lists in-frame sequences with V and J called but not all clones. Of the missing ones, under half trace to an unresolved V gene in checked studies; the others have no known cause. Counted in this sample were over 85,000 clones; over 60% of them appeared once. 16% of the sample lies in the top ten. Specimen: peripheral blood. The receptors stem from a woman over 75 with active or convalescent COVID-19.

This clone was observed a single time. CDR3 in amino acids: CASSFAGVNGELFF. Written as DNA, the CDR3 is TGTGCCAGCAGCTTCGCGGGAGTGAACGGGGAGCTGTTTTTT. The chain couples TRBV7-2 to TRBJ2-2, with 7 bases that match TRBD2. From germline, CDR1 is SGHTA and CDR2 FQGNSA. There are 14 residues in the CDR3. V lost 3 bases, J lost 7 bases, and 5 bases stayed unmatched.

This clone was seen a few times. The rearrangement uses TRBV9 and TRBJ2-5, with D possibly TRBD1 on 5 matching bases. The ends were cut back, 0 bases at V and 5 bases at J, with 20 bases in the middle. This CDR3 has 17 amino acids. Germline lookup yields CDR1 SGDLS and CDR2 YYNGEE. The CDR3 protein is CASSVGSLGQLLETQYF. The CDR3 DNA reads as TGTGCCAGCAGCGTAGGGAGCCTTGGACAACTATTGGAGACCCAGTACTTC.

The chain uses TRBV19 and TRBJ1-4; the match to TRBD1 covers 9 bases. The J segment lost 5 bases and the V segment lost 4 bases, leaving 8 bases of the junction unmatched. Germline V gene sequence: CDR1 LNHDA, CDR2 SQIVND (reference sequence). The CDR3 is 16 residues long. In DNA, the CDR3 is TGTGCCAGTAGTACCGCTTACAGGGGGCAAAATGAAAAACTGTTTTTT. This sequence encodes CASSTAYRGQNEKLFF. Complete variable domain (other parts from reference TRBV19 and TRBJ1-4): DGGITQSPKYLFRKEGQNVTLSCEQNLNHDAMYWYRQDPGQGLRLIYYSQIVNDFQKGDIAEGYSVSREKKESFPLTVTSAQKNPTAFYLCASSTAYRGQNEKLFFGSGTQLSVL.

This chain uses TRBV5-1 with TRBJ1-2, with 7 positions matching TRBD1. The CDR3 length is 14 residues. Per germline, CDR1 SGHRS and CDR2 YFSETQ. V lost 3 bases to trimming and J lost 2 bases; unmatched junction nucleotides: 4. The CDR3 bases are TGCGCCAGCAGCTCCCTGGGACAGAACTATGGCTACACCTTC. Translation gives CASSSLGQNYGYTF.

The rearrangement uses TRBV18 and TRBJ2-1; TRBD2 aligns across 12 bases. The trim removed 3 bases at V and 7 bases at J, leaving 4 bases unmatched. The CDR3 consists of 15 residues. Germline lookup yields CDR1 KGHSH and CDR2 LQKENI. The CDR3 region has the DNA TGTGCCAGCTCACCTCTAGCGGGAGGGGGAAATGAGCAGTTCTTC. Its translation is CASSPLAGGGNEQFF. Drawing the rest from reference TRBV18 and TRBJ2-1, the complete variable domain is NAGVMQNPRHLVRRRGQEARLRCSPMKGHSHVYWYRQLPEEGLKFMVYLQKENIIDESGMPKERFSAEFPKEGPSILRIQQVVRGDSAAYFCASSPLAGGGNEQFFGPGTRLTVL.

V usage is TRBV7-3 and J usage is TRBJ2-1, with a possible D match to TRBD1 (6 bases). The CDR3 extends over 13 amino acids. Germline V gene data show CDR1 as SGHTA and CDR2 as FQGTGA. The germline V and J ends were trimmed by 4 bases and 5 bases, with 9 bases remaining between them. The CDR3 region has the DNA TGTGCCAGCAGCTCTACAGGGAACAATGAGCAGTTCTTC. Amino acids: CASSSTGNNEQFF.

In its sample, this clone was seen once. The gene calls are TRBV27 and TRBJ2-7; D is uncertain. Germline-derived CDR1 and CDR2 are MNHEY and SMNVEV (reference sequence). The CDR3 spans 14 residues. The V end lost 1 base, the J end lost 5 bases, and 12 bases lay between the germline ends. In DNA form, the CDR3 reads TGTGCCAGCAGTTTATACCCTCATAGCAACGAGCAGTACTTC. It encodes CASSLYPHSNEQYF.

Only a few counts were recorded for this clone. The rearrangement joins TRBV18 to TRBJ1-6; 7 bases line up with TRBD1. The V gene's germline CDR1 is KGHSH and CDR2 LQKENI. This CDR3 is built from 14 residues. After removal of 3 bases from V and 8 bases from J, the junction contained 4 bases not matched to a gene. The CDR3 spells CASSPGTVYSPLHF. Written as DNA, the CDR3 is TGTGCCAGCTCACCGGGGACAGTCTATTCACCCCTCCACTTT.

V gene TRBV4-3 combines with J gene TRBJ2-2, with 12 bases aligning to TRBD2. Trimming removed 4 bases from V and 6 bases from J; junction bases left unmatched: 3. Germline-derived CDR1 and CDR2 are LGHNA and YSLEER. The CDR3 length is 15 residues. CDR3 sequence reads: CASSPSGRGPGELFF. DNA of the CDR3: TGCGCCAGCAGCCCTAGCGGGAGGGGTCCCGGGGAGCTGTTTTTT.

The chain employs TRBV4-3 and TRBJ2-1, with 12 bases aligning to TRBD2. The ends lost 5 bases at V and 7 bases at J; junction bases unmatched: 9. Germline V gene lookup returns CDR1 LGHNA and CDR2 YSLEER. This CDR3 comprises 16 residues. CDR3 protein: CASSIQTSGSRNEQFF. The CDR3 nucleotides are TGCGCCAGCAGCATTCAGACTAGCGGGAGTAGGAATGAGCAGTTCTTC.

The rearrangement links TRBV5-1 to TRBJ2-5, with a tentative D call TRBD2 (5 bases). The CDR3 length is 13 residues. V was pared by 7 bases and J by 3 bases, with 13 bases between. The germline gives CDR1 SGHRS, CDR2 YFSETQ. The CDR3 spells CASREGSEETQYF. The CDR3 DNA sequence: TGCGCCAGCCGTGAAGGGAGTGAAGAGACCCAGTACTTC.

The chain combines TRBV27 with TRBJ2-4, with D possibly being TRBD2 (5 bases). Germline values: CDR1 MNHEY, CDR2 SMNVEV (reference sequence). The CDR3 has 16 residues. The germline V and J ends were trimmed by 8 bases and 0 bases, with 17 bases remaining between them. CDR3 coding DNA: TGTGCCAGCCTCGGAGGACGCCTGATAGCCAAAAACATTCAGTACTTC. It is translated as CASLGGRLIAKNIQYF.

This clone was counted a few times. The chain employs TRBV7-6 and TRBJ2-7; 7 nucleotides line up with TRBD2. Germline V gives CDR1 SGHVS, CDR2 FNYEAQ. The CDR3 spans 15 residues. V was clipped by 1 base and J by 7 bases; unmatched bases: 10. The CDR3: CASSLDVGGPEEQYF. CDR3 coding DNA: TGTGCCAGCAGCTTAGACGTGGGAGGGCCGGAGGAGCAGTACTTC.

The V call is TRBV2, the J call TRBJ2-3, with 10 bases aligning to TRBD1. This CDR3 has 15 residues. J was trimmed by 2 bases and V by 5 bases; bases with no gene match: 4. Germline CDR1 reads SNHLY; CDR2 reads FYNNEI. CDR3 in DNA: TGTGCCAGCAGTCAGGACAGGGGGAACACAGATACGCAGTATTTT. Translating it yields CASSQDRGNTDTQYF. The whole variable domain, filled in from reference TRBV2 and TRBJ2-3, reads EPEVTQTPSHQVTQMGQEVILRCVPISNHLYFYWYRQILGQKVEFLVSFYNNEISEKSEIFDDQFSVERPDGSNFTLKIRSTKLEDSAMYFCASSQDRGNTDTQYFGPGTRLTVL.

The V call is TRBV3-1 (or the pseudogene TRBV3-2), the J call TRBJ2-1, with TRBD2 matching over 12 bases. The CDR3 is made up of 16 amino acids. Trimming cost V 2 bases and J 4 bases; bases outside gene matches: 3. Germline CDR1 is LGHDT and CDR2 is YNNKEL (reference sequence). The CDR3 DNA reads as TGTGCCAGCAGCCAAACTAGCGGGAGGAGATACAATGAGCAGTTCTTC. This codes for CASSQTSGRRYNEQFF.

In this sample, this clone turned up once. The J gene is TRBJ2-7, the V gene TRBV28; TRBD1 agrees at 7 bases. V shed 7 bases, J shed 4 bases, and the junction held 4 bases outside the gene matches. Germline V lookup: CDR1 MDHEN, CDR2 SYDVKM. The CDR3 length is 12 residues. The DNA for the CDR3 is TGTGCCAGCACCAGACAGGGATACGAGCAGTACTTC. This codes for CASTRQGYEQYF.

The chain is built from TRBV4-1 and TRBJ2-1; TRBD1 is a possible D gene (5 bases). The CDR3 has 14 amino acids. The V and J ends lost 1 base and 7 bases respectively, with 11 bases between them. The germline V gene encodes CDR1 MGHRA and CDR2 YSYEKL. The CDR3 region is CASSQVVRQNEQFF. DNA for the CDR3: TGCGCCAGCAGCCAAGTCGTGCGACAGAATGAGCAGTTCTTC.

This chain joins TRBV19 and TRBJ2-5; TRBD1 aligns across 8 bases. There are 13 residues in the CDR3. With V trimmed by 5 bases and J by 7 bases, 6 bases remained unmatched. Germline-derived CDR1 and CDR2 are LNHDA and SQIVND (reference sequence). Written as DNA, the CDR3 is TGTGCCAGTAGTCCTGGACAGGGTCGGACCCAGTACTTC. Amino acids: CASSPGQGRTQYF.

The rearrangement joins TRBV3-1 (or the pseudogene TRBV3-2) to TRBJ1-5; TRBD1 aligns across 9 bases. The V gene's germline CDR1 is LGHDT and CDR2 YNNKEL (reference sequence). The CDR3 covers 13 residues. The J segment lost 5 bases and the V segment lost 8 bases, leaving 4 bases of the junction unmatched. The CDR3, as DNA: TGTGCCAGCGGGACAGGGAATTATCAGCCCCAGCATTTT. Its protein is CASGTGNYQPQHF.

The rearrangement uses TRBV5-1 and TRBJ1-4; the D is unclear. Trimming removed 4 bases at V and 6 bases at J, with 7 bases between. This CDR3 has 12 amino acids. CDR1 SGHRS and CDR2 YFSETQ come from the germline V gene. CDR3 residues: CASSVNYEKLFF. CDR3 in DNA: TGCGCCAGCAGCGTCAACTATGAAAAACTGTTTTTT.

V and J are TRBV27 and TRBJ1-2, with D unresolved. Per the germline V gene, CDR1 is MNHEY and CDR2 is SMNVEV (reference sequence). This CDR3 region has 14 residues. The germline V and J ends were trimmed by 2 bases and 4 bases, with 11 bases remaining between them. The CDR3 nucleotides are TGTGCCAGCAGTTTACTGGGCGAGGGCTATGGCTACACCTTC. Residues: CASSLLGEGYGYTF.